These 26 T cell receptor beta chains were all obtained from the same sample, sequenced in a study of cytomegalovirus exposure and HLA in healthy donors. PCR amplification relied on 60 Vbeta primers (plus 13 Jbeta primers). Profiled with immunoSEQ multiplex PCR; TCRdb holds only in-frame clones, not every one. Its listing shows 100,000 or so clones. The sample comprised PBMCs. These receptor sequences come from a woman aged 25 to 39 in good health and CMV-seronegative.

This chain's CDR3 is CASSPWTGRTDTQYF. The CDR3 DNA follows: TGTGCCAGCAGTCCGTGGACAGGCCGCACAGATACGCAGTATTTT. V usage is TRBV27 and J usage is TRBJ2-3; 7 nucleotides line up with TRBD1. The CDR3 spans 15 residues. Trimming removed 5 bases from V and 1 base from J; junction bases left unmatched: 6. Per the germline V gene, CDR1 is MNHEY and CDR2 is SMNVEV (reference sequence).

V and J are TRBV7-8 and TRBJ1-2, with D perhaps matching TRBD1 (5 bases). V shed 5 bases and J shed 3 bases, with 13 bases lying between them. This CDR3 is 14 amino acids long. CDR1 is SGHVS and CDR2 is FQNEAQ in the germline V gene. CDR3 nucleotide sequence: TGTGCCAGCAGCCCCTCCCGGGGGGACTATGGCTACACCTTC. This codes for CASSPSRGDYGYTF.

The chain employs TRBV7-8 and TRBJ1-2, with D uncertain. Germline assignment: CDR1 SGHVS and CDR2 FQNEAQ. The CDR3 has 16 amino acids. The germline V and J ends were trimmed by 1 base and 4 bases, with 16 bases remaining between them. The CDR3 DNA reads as TGTGCCAGCAGCTTAGTAGGCGGTTCCCGGGGCTATGGCTACACCTTC. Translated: CASSLVGGSRGYGYTF. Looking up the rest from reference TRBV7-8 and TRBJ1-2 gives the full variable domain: GAGVSQSPRYKVAKRGQDVALRCDPISGHVSLFWYQQALGQGPEFLTYFQNEAQLDKSGLPSDRFFAERPEGSVSTLKIQRTQQEDSAVYLCASSLVGGSRGYGYTFGSGTRLTVV.

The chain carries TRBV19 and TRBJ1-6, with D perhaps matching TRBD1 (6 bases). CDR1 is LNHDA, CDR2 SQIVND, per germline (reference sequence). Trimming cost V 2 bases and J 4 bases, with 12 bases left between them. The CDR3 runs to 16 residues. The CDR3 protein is CASSIITGIYNSPLHF. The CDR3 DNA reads TGTGCCAGTAGTATAATCACAGGGATTTATAATTCACCCCTCCACTTT.

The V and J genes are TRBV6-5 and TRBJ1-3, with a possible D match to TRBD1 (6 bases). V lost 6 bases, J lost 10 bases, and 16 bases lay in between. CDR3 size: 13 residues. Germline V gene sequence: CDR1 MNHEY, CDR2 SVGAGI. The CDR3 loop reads CASSTGIWGTIYF. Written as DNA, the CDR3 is TGTGCCAGCAGCACAGGGATCTGGGGAACCATATATTTT.

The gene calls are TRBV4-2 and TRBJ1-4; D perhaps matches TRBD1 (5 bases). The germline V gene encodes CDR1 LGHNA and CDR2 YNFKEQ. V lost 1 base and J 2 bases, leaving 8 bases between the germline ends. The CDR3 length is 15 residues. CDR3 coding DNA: TGTGCCAGCAGCCAAGGGGCAGGGACTAATGAAAAACTGTTTTTT. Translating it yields CASSQGAGTNEKLFF.

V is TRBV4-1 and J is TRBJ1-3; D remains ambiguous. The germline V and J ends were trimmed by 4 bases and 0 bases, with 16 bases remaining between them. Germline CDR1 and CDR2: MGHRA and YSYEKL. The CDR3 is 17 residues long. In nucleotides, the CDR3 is TGCGCCAGCAGCCCGTCCTCATGGCGGAGCTCTGGAAACACCATATATTTT. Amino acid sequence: CASSPSSWRSSGNTIYF.

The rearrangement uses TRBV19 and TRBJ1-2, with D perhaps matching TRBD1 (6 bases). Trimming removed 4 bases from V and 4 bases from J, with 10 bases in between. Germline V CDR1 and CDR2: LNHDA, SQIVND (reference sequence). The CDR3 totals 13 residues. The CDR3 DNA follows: TGTGCCAGTAGTAGAGGACAGTTCTATGGCTACACCTTC. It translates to CASSRGQFYGYTF.

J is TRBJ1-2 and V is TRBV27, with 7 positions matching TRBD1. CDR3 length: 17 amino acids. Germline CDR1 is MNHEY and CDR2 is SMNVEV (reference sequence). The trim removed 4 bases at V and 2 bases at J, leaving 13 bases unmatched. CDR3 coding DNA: TGTGCCAGCAGTTCACAGGGGATAGGAGGCTGGAACTATGGCTACACCTTC. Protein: CASSSQGIGGWNYGYTF.

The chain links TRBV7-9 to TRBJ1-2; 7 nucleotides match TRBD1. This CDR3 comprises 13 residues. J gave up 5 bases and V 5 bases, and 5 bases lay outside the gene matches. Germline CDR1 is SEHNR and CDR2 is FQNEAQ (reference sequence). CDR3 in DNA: TGTGCCAGCAGCCGGGACAGACTTTATGGCTACACCTTC. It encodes CASSRDRLYGYTF.

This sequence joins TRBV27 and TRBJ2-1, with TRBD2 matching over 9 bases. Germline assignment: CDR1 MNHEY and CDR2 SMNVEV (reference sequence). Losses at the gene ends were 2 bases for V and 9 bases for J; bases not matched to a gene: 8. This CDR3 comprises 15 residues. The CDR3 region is CASSLGISGSREQFF. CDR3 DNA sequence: TGTGCCAGCAGTTTAGGTATTAGCGGGAGCCGTGAGCAGTTCTTC.

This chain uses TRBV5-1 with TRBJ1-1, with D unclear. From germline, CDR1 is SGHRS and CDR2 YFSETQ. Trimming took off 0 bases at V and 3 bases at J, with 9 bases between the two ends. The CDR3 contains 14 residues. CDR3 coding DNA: TGCGCCAGCAGCTTGGGGCAGCGGGACACTGAAGCTTTCTTT. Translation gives CASSLGQRDTEAFF. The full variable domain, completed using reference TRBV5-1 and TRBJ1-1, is KAGVTQTPRYLIKTRGQQVTLSCSPISGHRSVSWYQQTPGQGLQFLFEYFSETQRNKGNFPGRFSGRQFSNSRSEMNVSTLELGDSALYLCASSLGQRDTEAFFGQGTRLTVV.

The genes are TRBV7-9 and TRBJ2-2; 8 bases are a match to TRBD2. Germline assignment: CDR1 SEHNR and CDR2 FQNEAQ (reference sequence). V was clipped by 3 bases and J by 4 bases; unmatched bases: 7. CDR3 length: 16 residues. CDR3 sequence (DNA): TGTGCCAGCAGCTTTTCCAGCGGGAGTCGCACCGGGGAGCTGTTTTTT. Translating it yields CASSFSSGSRTGELFF. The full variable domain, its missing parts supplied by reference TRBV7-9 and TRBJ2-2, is DTGVSQNPRHKITKRGQNVTFRCDPISEHNRLYWYRQTLGQGPEFLTYFQNEAQLEKSRLLSDRFSAERPKGSFSTLEIQRTEQGDSAMYLCASSFSSGSRTGELFFGEGSRLTVL.

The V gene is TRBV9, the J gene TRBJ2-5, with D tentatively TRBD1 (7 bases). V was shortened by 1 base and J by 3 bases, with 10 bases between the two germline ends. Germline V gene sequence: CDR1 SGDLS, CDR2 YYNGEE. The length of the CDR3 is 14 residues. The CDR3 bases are TGTGCCAGCAGCGTACAGGGGGGAGAAGAGACCCAGTACTTC. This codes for CASSVQGGEETQYF.

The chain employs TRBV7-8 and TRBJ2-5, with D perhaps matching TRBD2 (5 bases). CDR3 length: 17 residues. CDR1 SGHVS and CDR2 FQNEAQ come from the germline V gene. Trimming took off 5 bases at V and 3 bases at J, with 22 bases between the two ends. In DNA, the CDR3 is TGTGCCAGCAGCACCTCCCGGACTCAAACAAGTGAAGAGACCCAGTACTTC. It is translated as CASSTSRTQTSEETQYF.

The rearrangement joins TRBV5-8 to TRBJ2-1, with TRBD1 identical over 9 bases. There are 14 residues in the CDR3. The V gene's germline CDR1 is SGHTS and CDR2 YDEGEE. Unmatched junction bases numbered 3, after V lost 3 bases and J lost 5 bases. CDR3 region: CASSSRTGDNEQFF. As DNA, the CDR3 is TGTGCCAGCAGCTCCAGGACAGGGGACAATGAGCAGTTCTTC.

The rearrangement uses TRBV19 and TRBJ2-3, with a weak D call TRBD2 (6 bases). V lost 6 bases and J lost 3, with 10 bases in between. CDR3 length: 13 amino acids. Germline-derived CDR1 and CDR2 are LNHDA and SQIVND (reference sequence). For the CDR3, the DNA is TGTGCCAGTAGCGGGGGACGGACAGATACGCAGTATTTT. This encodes CASSGGRTDTQYF.

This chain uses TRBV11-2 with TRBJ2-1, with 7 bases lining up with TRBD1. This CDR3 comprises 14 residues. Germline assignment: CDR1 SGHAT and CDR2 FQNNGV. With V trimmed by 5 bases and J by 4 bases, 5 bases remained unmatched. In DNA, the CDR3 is TGTGCCAGCAGCGCCGGGACAGAATACAATGAGCAGTTCTTC. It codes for CASSAGTEYNEQFF.

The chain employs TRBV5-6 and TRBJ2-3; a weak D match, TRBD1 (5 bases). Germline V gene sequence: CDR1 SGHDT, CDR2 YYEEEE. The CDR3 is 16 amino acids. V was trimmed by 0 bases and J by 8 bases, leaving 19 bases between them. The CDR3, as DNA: TGTGCCAGCAGCTTGGGTCCGGACACGGGTCAGGGTACGCAGTATTTT. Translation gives CASSLGPDTGQGTQYF.

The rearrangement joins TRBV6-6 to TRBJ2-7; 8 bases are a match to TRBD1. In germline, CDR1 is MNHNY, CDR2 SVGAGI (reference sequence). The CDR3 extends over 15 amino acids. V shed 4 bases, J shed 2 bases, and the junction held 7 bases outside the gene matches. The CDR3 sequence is CASSSHGTGPYEQYF. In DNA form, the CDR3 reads TGTGCCAGCAGTTCCCATGGGACAGGCCCCTACGAGCAGTACTTC.

The CDR3 is CASSVVEGNTIYF. CDR3 nucleotides: TGTGCCAGCAGCGTAGTCGAGGGAAACACCATATATTTT. The gene calls are TRBV9 and TRBJ1-3, with D hard to call. V lost 0 bases and J 4 bases, leaving 5 bases between the germline ends. The germline V gene encodes CDR1 SGDLS and CDR2 YYNGEE. The CDR3 covers 13 residues.

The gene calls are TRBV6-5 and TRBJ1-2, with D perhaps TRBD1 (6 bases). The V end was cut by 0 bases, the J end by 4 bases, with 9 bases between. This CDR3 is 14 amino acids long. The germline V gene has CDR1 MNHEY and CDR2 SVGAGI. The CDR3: CASSYSGARYGYTF. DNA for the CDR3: TGTGCCAGCAGTTACTCGGGGGCCCGCTATGGCTACACCTTC.

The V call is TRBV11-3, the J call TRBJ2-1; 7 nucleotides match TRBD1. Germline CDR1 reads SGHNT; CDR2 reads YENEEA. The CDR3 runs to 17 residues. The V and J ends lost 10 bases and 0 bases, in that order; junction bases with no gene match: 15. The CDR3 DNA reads TGTGCCATTATACCGGCGGACAGGACTTTCTCCTACAATGAGCAGTTCTTC. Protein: CAIIPADRTFSYNEQFF.

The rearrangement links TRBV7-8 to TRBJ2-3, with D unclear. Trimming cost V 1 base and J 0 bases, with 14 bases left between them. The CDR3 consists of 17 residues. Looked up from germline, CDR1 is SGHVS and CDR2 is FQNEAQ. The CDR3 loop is CASSLGVASTSTDTQYF. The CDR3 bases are TGTGCCAGCAGCTTAGGGGTAGCCTCTACTAGCACAGATACGCAGTATTTT.

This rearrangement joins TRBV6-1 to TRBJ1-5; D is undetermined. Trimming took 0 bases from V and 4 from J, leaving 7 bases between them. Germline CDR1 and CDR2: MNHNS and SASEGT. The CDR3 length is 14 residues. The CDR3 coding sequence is TGTGCCAGCAGTGAAGCTGACACGAATCAGCCCCAGCATTTT. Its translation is CASSEADTNQPQHF.

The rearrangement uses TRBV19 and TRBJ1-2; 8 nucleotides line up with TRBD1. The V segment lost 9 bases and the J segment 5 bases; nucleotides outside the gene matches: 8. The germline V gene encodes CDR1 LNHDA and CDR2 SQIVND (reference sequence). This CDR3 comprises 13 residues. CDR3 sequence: CASTGQAPYGYTF. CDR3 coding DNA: TGTGCCAGCACGGGACAGGCACCTTATGGCTACACCTTC.